The clone carrying this TCR beta chain was seen many times. This CDR3 has 18 amino acids. Germline CDR1 is MDHEN and CDR2 is SYDVKM. Trimming took 1 base from V and 0 from J, leaving 18 bases between them. This entry is derived from a study of spatial heterogeneity in lung cancer. Time point indicated: sample taken at primary tumor resection. TCRdb itself ran the 5' RACE reads through MiXCR, one entry per CDR3 protein. The data hold roughly 21,000 distinct CDR3 sequences, with less than 3.5% observed a single time. The chain has TRBV28 and TRBJ1-1; D perhaps matches TRBD1 (6 bases). The sequence derives from a female donor with early-stage non-small cell lung cancer. The specimen was PBMCs, collected at surgery. This CDR3 is CASSLSIGLGTLNTEAFF. The CDR3, as DNA: TGTGCCAGCAGTTTATCAATTGGATTGGGGACATTGAACACTGAAGCTTTCTTT.